This T cell receptor (beta chain) was sequenced for a study of T cell responses to AZD1222 COVID-19 vaccine. Findings and limits, study-wide: Once two AZD1222 doses were given, Spike-specific TCR breadth and depth went up. Targeting of unmutated variant regions was reportedly seen in nearly half of spike-specific TCRs.

Measured with immunoSEQ multiplex PCR; TCRdb has only the in-frame clones, and not every one. The top ten clones hold less than 6% of a sample with tens of thousands of clones, approximately 90% of them seen once. This clone was counted a single time. Antigen: not known. V gave up 0 bases and J gave up 1 base, with 7 bases separating them. Looked up from germline, CDR1 is SGHRS and CDR2 is YFSETQ. CDR3 length equals 14 residues. Researchers grouped second doses given at about 4 or about 12 weeks into one pool. The receptor's source is an adult who received the AZD1222 COVID-19 vaccine. The rearrangement uses TRBV5-1 and TRBJ1-1, with a weak D call TRBD1 (5 bases). Sequenced material: peripheral blood, taken 28 days after the second AZD1222 dose. CDR3 nucleotide sequence: TGCGCCAGCAGCTTGGCCGGACAGAACACTGAAGCTTTCTTT. Its protein is CASSLAGQNTEAFF. The whole variable domain, remainder taken from reference TRBV5-1 and TRBJ1-1, is KAGVTQTPRYLIKTRGQQVTLSCSPISGHRSVSWYQQTPGQGLQFLFEYFSETQRNKGNFPGRFSGRQFSNSRSEMNVSTLELGDSALYLCASSLAGQNTEAFFGQGTRLTVV.